The 18 T cell receptor beta chains listed next were all sequenced from one sample in a study of blood T cell repertoires in COVID-19. Produced via immunoSEQ multiplex PCR; TCRdb's table is partial and in-frame only. The profile shows around 200,000 clones, approximately 85% of them singletons. Sequences were obtained from peripheral blood. All receptors come from a woman aged 80 or over with acute or convalescent COVID-19.

V gene TRBV3-1 (or the pseudogene TRBV3-2) combines with J gene TRBJ1-5; TRBD1 matches 10 bases. The CDR3 runs 17 residues. The V gene's germline CDR1 is LGHDT and CDR2 YNNKEL (reference sequence). Germline trimming cut 8 bases from V and 2 bases from J; bases unmatched to any gene: 12. The CDR3 loop reads CASSSGTGVRGNQPQHF. The DNA of the CDR3 is TGTGCCAGCTCATCCGGGACAGGGGTAAGAGGCAATCAGCCCCAGCATTTT.

The V and J genes are TRBV30 and TRBJ1-6; 11 nucleotides align to TRBD1. The ends lost 8 bases at V and 0 bases at J; junction bases unmatched: 3. CDR3 size: 15 residues. Germline lookup yields CDR1 GTSNPN and CDR2 SVGIG (reference sequence). The CDR3 region has the DNA TGTGCCGGGACAGGGGGAAGCTCCTATAATTCACCCCTCCACTTT. This translates into CAGTGGSSYNSPLHF.

The rearrangement links TRBV10-3 to TRBJ2-3; TRBD2 matches at 9 bases. CDR1 ENHRY and CDR2 SYGVKD come from the germline V gene. The V gene end was trimmed by 0 bases and the J gene end by 3 bases; junction bases not matched to a gene: 7. The CDR3 extends over 17 amino acids. In DNA, the CDR3 is TGTGCCATCAGTGAGTCCCAGCGGGGGGCGCGGACAGATACGCAGTATTTT. This gives the protein CAISESQRGARTDTQYF.

The V call is TRBV7-2, the J call TRBJ2-5; 7 positions agree with TRBD2. The length of the CDR3 is 14 residues. V dropped 6 bases and J dropped 5; count of bases not matched to a gene: 9. Per the germline V gene, CDR1 is SGHTA and CDR2 is FQGNSA. The chain's CDR3 is CASSLQRGGETQYF. CDR3 in DNA: TGTGCCAGCAGTCTCCAGAGGGGAGGGGAGACCCAGTACTTC.

This clone was seen a single time. This sequence joins TRBV5-4 and TRBJ2-1, with 13 bases lining up with TRBD2. The CDR3 totals 16 residues. Looked up from germline, CDR1 is SGHNT and CDR2 is YYREEE (reference sequence). V shed 0 bases, J shed 10 bases, and the junction held 7 bases outside the gene matches. The CDR3 loop is CASSLAGTSGMTEQFF. The CDR3 region has the DNA TGTGCCAGCAGCTTGGCCGGGACTAGCGGGATGACCGAGCAGTTCTTC. The entire variable domain, with the rest obtained from reference TRBV5-4 and TRBJ2-1, is as follows: ETGVTQSPTHLIKTRGQQVTLRCSSQSGHNTVSWYQQALGQGPQFIFQYYREEENGRGNFPPRFSGLQFPNYSSELNVNALELDDSALYLCASSLAGTSGMTEQFFGPGTRLTVL.

This clone has just a few counts. This chain connects TRBV29-1 to TRBJ2-1; 7 nucleotides agree with TRBD1. The germline CDR1 and CDR2 sequences are SQVTM and ANQGSEA. V lost 3 bases to trimming and J lost 9 bases; unmatched junction nucleotides: 8. The CDR3 extends over 13 amino acids. The DNA for the CDR3 is TGCAGCGTTGAGACAGGGCTAGGGGTTGAGCAGTTCTTC. This gives the protein CSVETGLGVEQFF.

The chain is built from TRBV2 and TRBJ2-1; 14 bases are a match to TRBD2. Germline V gives CDR1 SNHLY, CDR2 FYNNEI. The CDR3 is 17 residues long. V lost 7 bases and J lost 3; bases outside the gene matches: 8. CDR3 region: CASTGTSGRFNYNEQFF. The CDR3 DNA reads as TGTGCCAGCACCGGGACTAGCGGGAGATTTAACTACAATGAGCAGTTCTTC.

This chain joins TRBV11-2 and TRBJ2-7; no clear D gene. The CDR3 has 14 amino acids. CDR1 is SGHAT, CDR2 FQNNGV, per germline. Trimming left V 1 base short and J 0 bases short, with 7 bases between. Written as DNA, the CDR3 is TGTGCCAGCAGCTTAGTCGCGGTCTCCTACGAGCAGTACTTC. Translation: CASSLVAVSYEQYF.

The rearrangement uses TRBV5-4 and TRBJ2-5; 7 bases agree with TRBD1. The CDR3 covers 14 residues. Germline CDR1 SGHNT, CDR2 YYREEE (reference sequence). V was clipped by 4 bases and J by 1 base; unmatched bases: 4. CDR3 residues: CASSITGAQETQYF. CDR3 sequence (DNA): TGTGCCAGCAGCATTACAGGGGCCCAAGAGACCCAGTACTTC.

This chain joins TRBV19 and TRBJ2-3; D not resolved. There are 11 residues in the CDR3. Germline V lookup: CDR1 LNHDA, CDR2 SQIVND (reference sequence). With 5 bases removed from V and 8 bases from J, the gap between germline ends came to 8 bases. CDR3 in amino acids: CASSLGPTQYF. As DNA, the CDR3 is TGTGCCAGTAGTCTCGGTCCTACGCAGTATTTT.

This chain connects TRBV2 to TRBJ2-2, with D unresolved. Trimming stripped 7 bases from V and 2 bases from J, with 11 bases between. The germline CDR1 and CDR2 sequences are SNHLY and FYNNEI. This CDR3 has 14 residues. Written as DNA, the CDR3 is TGTGCCAGCACGTTCAGTGAAAACACCGGGGAGCTGTTTTTT. Protein: CASTFSENTGELFF. The variable domain in full, with the rest retrieved from reference TRBV2 and TRBJ2-2, is EPEVTQTPSHQVTQMGQEVILRCVPISNHLYFYWYRQILGQKVEFLVSFYNNEISEKSEIFDDQFSVERPDGSNFTLKIRSTKLEDSAMYFCASTFSENTGELFFGEGSRLTVL.

This chain joins TRBV19 and TRBJ1-2; 8 bases agree with TRBD1. V dropped 6 bases and J dropped 6; count of bases not matched to a gene: 3. The germline V gene encodes CDR1 LNHDA and CDR2 SQIVND (reference sequence). The CDR3 has 12 residues. The CDR3 DNA is TGTGCCAGTAGCGACAGGGGTAATGGCTACACCTTC. Encoded protein: CASSDRGNGYTF.

The chain has TRBV6-5 and TRBJ2-1, with D perhaps TRBD2 (5 bases). The CDR3 covers 13 residues. Germline V gene sequence: CDR1 MNHEY, CDR2 SVGAGI. V gave up 5 bases and J gave up 6 bases, with 11 bases separating them. Written as DNA, the CDR3 is TGTGCCAGCAGTCCCTCTCTAGCCAATGAGCAGTTCTTC. Translation: CASSPSLANEQFF.

The rearrangement links TRBV30 to TRBJ2-3; 10 bases agree with TRBD2. The CDR3 has 14 amino acids. Germline values: CDR1 GTSNPN, CDR2 SVGIG (reference sequence). The V gene end was trimmed by 3 bases and the J gene end by 0 bases; junction bases not matched to a gene: 0. DNA of the CDR3: TGTGCCTGGAGGACTAGCGGGAGCACAGATACGCAGTATTTT. Protein product: CAWRTSGSTDTQYF.

The rearrangement uses TRBV9 and TRBJ1-2; possibly TRBD1 for D (5 bases). This CDR3 region has 15 residues. Germline CDR1 and CDR2: SGDLS and YYNGEE. V lost 2 bases to trimming and J lost 0 bases, with 11 bases between them. Here the CDR3 reads CASSVGLKANYGYTF. The CDR3 nucleotides are TGTGCCAGCAGCGTGGGACTGAAAGCTAACTATGGCTACACCTTC.

V usage is TRBV5-4 and J usage is TRBJ2-3; 8 bases agree with TRBD2. Germline V gene lookup returns CDR1 SGHNT and CDR2 YYREEE (reference sequence). The V gene end was trimmed by 4 bases and the J gene end by 7 bases; junction bases not matched to a gene: 14. The CDR3 totals 16 residues. This CDR3 reads CASSLETSAHLNTQYF. In DNA form, the CDR3 reads TGTGCCAGCAGCCTCGAGACTAGCGCCCACCTAAATACGCAGTATTTT. The whole variable domain, filled in from reference TRBV5-4 and TRBJ2-3, reads ETGVTQSPTHLIKTRGQQVTLRCSSQSGHNTVSWYQQALGQGPQFIFQYYREEENGRGNFPPRFSGLQFPNYSSELNVNALELDDSALYLCASSLETSAHLNTQYFGPGTRLTVL.

The CDR3 loop reads CASSLAGVSGEQYF. The CDR3 DNA follows: TGTGCCAGCAGCTTAGCCGGGGTTTCGGGCGAGCAGTACTTC. This rearrangement joins TRBV5-4 to TRBJ2-7; weak D call: TRBD2 (5 bases). Trimming stripped 2 bases from V and 6 bases from J, with 15 bases between. This CDR3 spans 14 amino acids. Germline CDR1 is SGHNT and CDR2 is YYREEE (reference sequence).

The chain recombines TRBV6-5 with TRBJ1-2; D uncertain. From germline, CDR1 is MNHEY and CDR2 SVGAGI. Trimming took 8 bases from V and 6 from J, leaving 13 bases between them. CDR3 size: 12 residues. CDR3 nucleotide sequence: TGTGCCAGCGGCGGGCCGGCGGATGGCTACACCTTC. This gives the protein CASGGPADGYTF.